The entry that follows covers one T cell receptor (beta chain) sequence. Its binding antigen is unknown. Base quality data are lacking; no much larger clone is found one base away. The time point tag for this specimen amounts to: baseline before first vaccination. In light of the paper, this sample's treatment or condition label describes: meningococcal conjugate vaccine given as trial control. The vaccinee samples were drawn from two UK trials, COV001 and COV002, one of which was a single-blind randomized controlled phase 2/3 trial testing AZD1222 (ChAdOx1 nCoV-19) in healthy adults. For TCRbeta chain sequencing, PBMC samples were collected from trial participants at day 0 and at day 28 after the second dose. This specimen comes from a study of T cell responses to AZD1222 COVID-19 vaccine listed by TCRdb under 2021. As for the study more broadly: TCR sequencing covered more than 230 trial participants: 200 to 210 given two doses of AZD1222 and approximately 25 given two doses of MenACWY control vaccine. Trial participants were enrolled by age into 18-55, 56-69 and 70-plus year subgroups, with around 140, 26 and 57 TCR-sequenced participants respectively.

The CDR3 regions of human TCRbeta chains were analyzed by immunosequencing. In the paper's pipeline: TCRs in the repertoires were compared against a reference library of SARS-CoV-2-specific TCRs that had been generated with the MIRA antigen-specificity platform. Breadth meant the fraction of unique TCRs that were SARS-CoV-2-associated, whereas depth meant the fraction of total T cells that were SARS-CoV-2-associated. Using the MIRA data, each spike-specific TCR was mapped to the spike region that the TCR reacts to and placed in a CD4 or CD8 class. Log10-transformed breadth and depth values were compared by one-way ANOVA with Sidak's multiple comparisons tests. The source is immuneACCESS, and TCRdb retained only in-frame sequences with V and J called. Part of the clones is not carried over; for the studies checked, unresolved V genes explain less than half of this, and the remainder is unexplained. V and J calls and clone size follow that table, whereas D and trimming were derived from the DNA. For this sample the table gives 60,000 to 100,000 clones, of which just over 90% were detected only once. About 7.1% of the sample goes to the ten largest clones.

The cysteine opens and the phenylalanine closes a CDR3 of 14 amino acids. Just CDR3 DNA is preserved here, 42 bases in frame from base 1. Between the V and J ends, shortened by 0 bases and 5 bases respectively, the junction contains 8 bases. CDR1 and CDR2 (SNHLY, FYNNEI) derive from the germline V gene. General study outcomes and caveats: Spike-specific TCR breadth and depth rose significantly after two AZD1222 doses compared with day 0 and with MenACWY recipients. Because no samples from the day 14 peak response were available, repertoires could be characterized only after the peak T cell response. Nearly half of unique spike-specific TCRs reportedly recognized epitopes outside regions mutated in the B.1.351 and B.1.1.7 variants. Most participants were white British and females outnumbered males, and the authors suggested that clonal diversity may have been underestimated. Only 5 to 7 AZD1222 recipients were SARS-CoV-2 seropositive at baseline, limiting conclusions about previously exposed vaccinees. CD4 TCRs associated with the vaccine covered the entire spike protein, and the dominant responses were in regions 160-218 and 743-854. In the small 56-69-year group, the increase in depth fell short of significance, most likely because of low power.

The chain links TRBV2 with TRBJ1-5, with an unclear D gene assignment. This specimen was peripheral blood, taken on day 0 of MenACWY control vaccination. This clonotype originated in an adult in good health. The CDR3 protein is CASSEARGDQPQHF. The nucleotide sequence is TGTGCCAGCAGTGAAGCGCGTGGAGATCAGCCCCAGCATTTT.